These 18 T cell receptor beta chains share one sample of origin, sequenced in a study of T-cell memory formation after mild COVID-19. TCRdb re-called the 5' RACE reads through MiXCR, storing one row per CDR3 protein. The data contain some 490,000 distinct CDR3 sequences, 18% of them seen just once; the ten biggest clones take up about 12%. The sample comprised PBMCs or a T cell subset sorted from them (not recorded which). The receptors shown here come from an adult woman who had mild COVID-19 (a few samples of this study predate the infection). Cell type and time point are not known.

The chain couples TRBV9 to TRBJ1-1; D gene ambiguous. The germline V gene encodes CDR1 SGDLS and CDR2 YYNGEE. V lost 0 bases, J lost 10 bases, and 13 bases lay in between. This CDR3 is built from 13 residues. The CDR3 is CASSVGAPEGAFF. The CDR3 nucleotides read TGTGCCAGCAGCGTAGGGGCCCCGGAGGGAGCTTTCTTT.

V usage is TRBV6-5 and J usage is TRBJ1-2; 9 bases align to TRBD1. V gave up 5 bases and J gave up 2 bases; unmatched junction bases: 6. This CDR3 contains 15 residues. CDR1 is MNHEY, CDR2 SVGAGI, per germline. The CDR3 loop reads CASSRSGTGNYGYTF. CDR3 nucleotides: TGTGCCAGCAGTCGGTCCGGGACAGGGAACTATGGCTACACCTTC.

This chain joins TRBV2 and TRBJ2-4; 13 nucleotides match TRBD2. Per germline, CDR1 SNHLY and CDR2 FYNNEI. V gave up 6 bases and J gave up 12 bases; unmatched junction bases: 8. The CDR3 covers 14 residues. The chain's CDR3 is CASRVMGLAGSQYF. The CDR3 nucleotides read TGTGCCAGCAGGGTTATGGGACTAGCGGGGTCTCAGTACTTC.

CDR3 sequence: CSVEGATNEKLFF. For the CDR3, the DNA is TGCAGCGTTGAAGGGGCAACTAATGAAAAACTGTTTTTT. The chain uses TRBV29-1 and TRBJ1-4, with D unclear. The CDR3 totals 13 residues. Deletions cut 1 base from V and 0 bases from J, with 3 bases between. Germline CDR1 SQVTM, CDR2 ANQGSEA. The full variable domain, in which reference TRBV29-1 and TRBJ1-4 provide the parts outside the CDR3, is SAVISQKPSRDICQRGTSLTIQCQVDSQVTMMFWYRQQPGQSLTLIATANQGSEATYESGFVIDKFPISRPNLTFSTLTVSNMSPEDSSIYLCSVEGATNEKLFFGSGTQLSVL.

This chain uses TRBV7-3 with TRBJ2-1; 10 bases align to TRBD2. The V gene's germline CDR1 is SGHTA and CDR2 FQGTGA. Trimming at V came to 3 bases and at J to 0 bases, leaving 11 bases not matched to a gene. This CDR3 has 19 residues. The CDR3 sequence: CASSFPKRGLADSYNEQFF. The CDR3 DNA reads as TGTGCCAGCAGCTTCCCGAAAAGAGGACTAGCGGACTCCTACAATGAGCAGTTCTTC.

This clonotype was counted ten times or more. The rearrangement uses TRBV7-8 and TRBJ2-5; D is possibly TRBD1 (5 bases). Germline V gene sequence: CDR1 SGHVS, CDR2 FQNEAQ. The CDR3 sequence is 15 residues long. Trimming pared 3 bases from V and 2 bases from J, leaving 13 bases between. The CDR3 here is CASSFLMDKQETQYF. The CDR3 DNA reads as TGTGCCAGCAGCTTTCTGATGGACAAACAAGAGACCCAGTACTTC.

There are a few counts of this clonotype. This chain uses TRBV12-3 or TRBV12-4 with TRBJ2-5; 11 nucleotides line up with TRBD2. CDR3 size: 16 residues. The V and J ends lost 6 bases and 4 bases, in that order; junction bases with no gene match: 10. The DNA for the CDR3 is TGTGCCAGCAGGGACGAGACTAGCGGGATGGGAGAGACCCAGTACTTC. It translates to CASRDETSGMGETQYF.

This clonotype was counted between two and nine times. The chain has TRBV20-1 and TRBJ2-3; 9 bases align to TRBD1. Germline V gene lookup returns CDR1 DFQATT and CDR2 SNEGSKA (reference sequence). The J segment lost 3 bases and the V segment lost 6 bases, leaving 10 bases of the junction unmatched. The CDR3 spans 15 residues. In nucleotides, the CDR3 is TGCAGTGCCTACGCCCGGGACAGGGCGACAGATACGCAGTATTTT. Translating it yields CSAYARDRATDTQYF.

The V call is TRBV18, the J call TRBJ1-1, with D possibly being TRBD1 (5 bases). V was pared by 0 bases and J by 4 bases, with 12 bases between. In germline, CDR1 is KGHSH, CDR2 LQKENI. This CDR3 contains 15 residues. The CDR3 nucleotides are TGTGCCAGCTCACCACCGATGGGGGAGGGCACTGAAGCTTTCTTT. Translation gives CASSPPMGEGTEAFF.

This clonotype was picked up a small number of times. This rearrangement joins TRBV3-1 to TRBJ1-6, with 8 bases aligning to TRBD1. Germline CDR1 LGHDT, CDR2 YNNKEL (reference sequence). This CDR3 comprises 16 residues. J gave up 6 bases and V 4 bases, and 8 bases lay outside the gene matches. Here the CDR3 reads CASSLGSGQVNSPLHF. The CDR3 coding sequence is TGTGCCAGCAGCCTTGGTTCGGGACAGGTTAATTCACCCCTCCACTTT.

This clonotype was seen a few times. This chain joins TRBV9 and TRBJ2-1; 7 nucleotides match TRBD2. The CDR3 runs 15 residues. The germline CDR1 and CDR2 sequences are SGDLS and YYNGEE. The J segment lost 1 base and the V segment lost 3 bases, leaving 4 bases of the junction unmatched. The CDR3 sequence is CASSEVGGSYNEQFF. The CDR3 DNA sequence: TGTGCCAGCAGCGAAGTGGGGGGGTCCTACAATGAGCAGTTCTTC.

The J gene is TRBJ2-7, the V gene TRBV18; weak D call: TRBD2 (7 bases). The germline CDR1 and CDR2 sequences are KGHSH and LQKENI. The CDR3 runs 15 residues. Trimming removed 1 base from V and 5 bases from J, with 15 bases in between. The CDR3 is CASSPLSGGLHEQYF. CDR3 sequence (DNA): TGTGCCAGCTCACCACTGTCGGGGGGCCTACACGAGCAGTACTTC.

This sequence joins TRBV9 and TRBJ2-3; 10 bases line up with TRBD1. The CDR3 loop spans 16 amino acids. Germline-derived CDR1 and CDR2 are SGDLS and YYNGEE. After removal of 3 bases from V and 7 bases from J, the junction contained 11 bases not matched to a gene. CDR3 in amino acids: CASSARTGGDMNTQYF. CDR3 nucleotide sequence: TGTGCCAGCAGCGCAAGGACAGGGGGAGACATGAATACGCAGTATTTT.

The chain joins TRBV5-1 to TRBJ1-1; D is uncertain. Per germline, CDR1 SGHRS and CDR2 YFSETQ. V was trimmed by 4 bases and J by 4 bases, leaving 14 bases between them. This CDR3 has 14 amino acids. CDR3 region: CASSLITLGTEAFF. CDR3 sequence (DNA): TGCGCCAGCAGCCTGATTACCTTGGGCACTGAAGCTTTCTTT. Supplemented by reference TRBV5-1 and TRBJ1-1, the full variable domain reads KAGVTQTPRYLIKTRGQQVTLSCSPISGHRSVSWYQQTPGQGLQFLFEYFSETQRNKGNFPGRFSGRQFSNSRSEMNVSTLELGDSALYLCASSLITLGTEAFFGQGTRLTVV.

This chain joins TRBV20-1 and TRBJ1-3; D is unresolved. V lost 2 bases, J lost 0 bases, and 8 bases lay in between. The CDR3 is made up of 14 amino acids. Germline CDR1 and CDR2: DFQATT and SNEGSKA (reference sequence). The CDR3 nucleotides are TGCAGTGCTAGATCCTTCAGCTCTGGAAACACCATATATTTT. It yields the protein CSARSFSSGNTIYF.

This clonotype was recorded once. The chain carries TRBV4-1 and TRBJ2-1; D ambiguous. Germline V lookup: CDR1 MGHRA, CDR2 YSYEKL. This CDR3 region has 15 residues. V gave up 5 bases and J gave up 3 bases, with 14 bases separating them. The CDR3 region is CASSFPRAGYNEQFF. In DNA form, the CDR3 reads TGCGCCAGCAGCTTCCCCCGGGCAGGCTACAATGAGCAGTTCTTC.

The rearrangement links TRBV30 to TRBJ2-7; TRBD2 agrees at 11 bases. With V trimmed by 2 bases and J by 4 bases, 4 bases remained unmatched. The germline gives CDR1 GTSNPN, CDR2 SVGIG (reference sequence). The CDR3 extends over 14 amino acids. In DNA, the CDR3 is TGTGCCTGGAGTTGGACTAGCGGGTATTACGAGCAGTACTTC. It yields the protein CAWSWTSGYYEQYF.

The chain is built from TRBV30 and TRBJ2-2; D unclear. V lost 5 bases to trimming and J lost 3 bases, with 13 bases between them. The CDR3 runs to 14 residues. In germline, CDR1 is GTSNPN, CDR2 SVGIG (reference sequence). For the CDR3, the DNA is TGTGCCTGGGCTGGAACGTCCCACACCGGGGAGCTGTTTTTT. The encoded protein is CAWAGTSHTGELFF.